The TCR beta chain described here comes from a study of blood T cell repertoires in COVID-19 (dated by TCRdb to the early 2020s). Turning to the overall study: Collaborator samples came from the United States, Italy and Spain and covered acute and convalescent phases of COVID-19. Subjects who had been exposed to COVID-19, were actively infected with it, or had recovered from it provided the deeply sampled blood TCRbeta repertoires that made up the dataset. The prospective study material was composed of cDNA or gDNA derived from T cells, B-cell-depleted T cells, or PBMCs. Sample metadata almost always included a de-identified subject ID, COVID-19 status, age in years and sex. Where available, HLA class I and class II types were obtained from metadata supplied by the sample provider rather than from assay-based typing. The repertoires were released in a freely available public database intended as a resource for research on the immune response to SARS-CoV-2. The samples were drawn from the first 160 participants of the ongoing ImmuneRACE study and from 1,254 subjects provided by 6 global collaborators. Broader findings and caveats from the paper: Clinical and demographic metadata were provided uncurated, with the amount varying by source and participant.

With respect to this clone: This receptor's antigen is unknown. Per-base qualities were not stored, and no clone one base away is much larger.

Whole blood was collected in K2EDTA tubes by collaborating institutions according to the institutions' own protocols. Collaborator samples were shipped for TCRbeta analysis as frozen whole blood, isolated PBMCs, or DNA extracted from either sample type. The immunoSEQ Assay, a bias-controlled multiplex PCR, was used to amplify TCRbeta CDR3 regions from genomic DNA. The authors processed their data as follows. The number of nucleated cells in each sample was estimated from the amplification of reference gene primers within the assay. To quantify the absolute abundance of each unique TCRbeta CDR3 rearrangement, sequence reads were collapsed and filtered. Productive Simpson clonality was computed per sample as the square root of Simpson's diversity index over productive rearrangements. Not all clones reach the TCRdb copy of this immuneACCESS table, which keeps in-frame sequences only. Checked studies attribute under half of the gap to unresolved V genes and leave the rest unexplained. That table gives V, J and clone size, and the DNA gave D and trimming. The sample table holds around 80,000 clones, of which approximately 80% were seen once. Around 5.2% of the sample rests with the top ten.

Its CDR3 holds 13 amino acids, cysteine through phenylalanine. The retained sequence is limited to the CDR3, 39 bases, with the frame set at the first base. CDR1 MNHEY and CDR2 SMNVEV were looked up in the germline V gene (reference sequence). Unmatched junction bases come to 7, with V trimmed by 5 bases and J by 7 bases. What was sequenced was peripheral blood. The sequence came from a woman in her sixties or seventies with acute or convalescent COVID-19. The chain employs TRBV27 and TRBJ1-1; 7 junctional bases match TRBD1. The DNA reads as follows: TGTGCCAGCAGTATACGGACAGGATATGAAGCTTTCTTT. The resulting protein is CASSIRTGYEAFF.